What follows are 5 T cell receptor beta chains derived from one specimen sequenced in a study of cytomegalovirus exposure and HLA in healthy donors. Both 60 Vbeta primers and 13 Jbeta primers went into the PCR. Sequenced by immunoSEQ multiplex PCR; TCRdb stores in-frame clones only, minus some. This table has tens of thousands of clones, roughly 64% appearing once. Specimen: PBMCs. These receptors were collected from a woman aged 40 to 55 in good health and CMV-seropositive.

The chain is built from TRBV6-4 and TRBJ2-6, with D unclear. The CDR3 sequence is 16 residues long. V was clipped by 0 bases and J by 0 bases, with 6 bases between them. Germline loops: CDR1 MRHNA, CDR2 SNTAGT. The CDR3 loop reads CASSDSTNSGANVLTF. Here the CDR3 DNA reads TGTGCCAGCAGTGACTCGACAAACTCTGGGGCCAACGTCCTGACTTTC.

The chain combines TRBV4-3 with TRBJ2-1; TRBD2 matches at 9 bases. The J segment lost 5 bases and the V segment lost 0 bases, leaving 8 bases of the junction unmatched. Germline CDR1 reads LGHNA; CDR2 reads YSLEER. The CDR3 is 17 residues long. This CDR3 reads CASSQDSRLAANNEQFF. CDR3 DNA: TGCGCCAGCAGCCAAGATTCGAGACTAGCGGCCAACAATGAGCAGTTCTTC.

This clone has just a few counts. The chain combines TRBV7-2 with TRBJ1-1; 8 bases are a match to TRBD1. Germline lookup yields CDR1 SGHTA and CDR2 FQGNSA. V shed 5 bases, J shed 2 bases, and the junction held 10 bases outside the gene matches. The CDR3 is 16 residues long. The CDR3 region has the DNA TGTGCCAGCAGCCGTTTCGGGACAGGCGGAAACACTGAAGCTTTCTTT. Protein product: CASSRFGTGGNTEAFF.

This chain links TRBV2 with TRBJ2-3; the D is unclear. The CDR3 has 15 residues. The V end lost 2 bases, the J end lost 0 bases, and 9 bases lay between the germline ends. Per the germline V gene, CDR1 is SNHLY and CDR2 is FYNNEI. In DNA form, the CDR3 reads TGTGCCAGCAGTGAACTCGGTTCTAGCACAGATACGCAGTATTTT. This translates into CASSELGSSTDTQYF. Complete variable domain (other parts from reference TRBV2 and TRBJ2-3): EPEVTQTPSHQVTQMGQEVILRCVPISNHLYFYWYRQILGQKVEFLVSFYNNEISEKSEIFDDQFSVERPDGSNFTLKIRSTKLEDSAMYFCASSELGSSTDTQYFGPGTRLTVL.

The CDR3 here is CASSLRGQVVYGYTF. The CDR3 coding sequence is TGTGCCAGCAGCTTGAGGGGACAGGTTGTATATGGCTACACCTTC. This rearrangement joins TRBV5-6 to TRBJ1-2, with 8 bases fitting TRBD1. V dropped 1 base and J dropped 5; count of bases not matched to a gene: 7. The germline V gene has CDR1 SGHDT and CDR2 YYEEEE. This CDR3 is built from 15 residues.